This record looks at one T cell receptor (beta chain) sequence and its context. Its antigen is unknown. No base quality values were provided; no much bigger clone lies one nucleotide off. At the junction V is shortened by 0 bases and J by 10 bases, with 12 bases in between. Reading from cysteine to phenylalanine, the CDR3 counts 13 amino acids. Of all the DNA, just the CDR3 is kept, 39 bases in frame from base 1. The germline V gene (reference sequence) gives CDR1 as PRHDT and CDR2 as FYEKMQ. The library was generated by the immunoSEQ multiplex PCR assay. From the authors' description of their analysis: A statistical classification framework was built to diagnose cytomegalovirus status from the catalog of TCR beta chain sequences. The table comes from immuneACCESS by way of TCRdb, which keeps in-frame sequences with V and J called. Part of the clones is missing from these tables; in studies checked, under half for an unresolved V gene and the rest for unknown reasons. That table supplies the V and J calls and clone size; D and trimming were determined from the DNA. The sample records under 200,000 clones, about 81% of which are singletons. The ten top clones hold around 1.2% of the sample.

The entry originates in a study of cytomegalovirus exposure and HLA in healthy donors (dated by TCRdb to about 2017). Some background on the complete study: According to a later analysis, the 120 or so validation repertoires were produced on the same platform as the 700 or so repertoires of the first cohort. The study combined high-throughput TCR immunosequencing, statistical association of individual TCRs with disease status, and machine learning to predict cytomegalovirus infection status. The study aimed to test whether cataloging public T cell receptors could reveal signatures of past pathogen exposure. Along with the approximately 650-subject first cohort, a separate validation cohort of some 130 different subjects was used.

What the study reported, not specific to this receptor: A later analysis found that TCRs clustered in the first cohort also tended to co-occur in the roughly 120 validation repertoires, with 94% of cluster scores above 0. In vitro tests confirmed that three of the cytomegalovirus-associated TCR beta chains recognize cytomegalovirus antigens. Most TCR sequences were observed very rarely across donors, whereas some public TCRs were present in many individuals. The study gave a list of about 160 TCR beta chains associated with cytomegalovirus. The classifier was reported to diagnose cytomegalovirus status with high specificity and sensitivity in both the original cohort and the validation cohort. The authors suggested that the approach could potentially be extended to other disease states and immunological phenotypes. The validation cohort had no HLA typing available for a later analysis, so co-occurrence within that cohort was assessed over all 130 or so repertoires.

Donors formed part of the validation cohort, which comprised over a hundred subjects and was distinct from the first cohort of under 850 subjects. The origin of this receptor is a woman between 25 and 40 years old in good health and CMV-seronegative. Sequencing was performed on PBMCs. Here the chain combines TRBV13 and TRBJ1-2, with a weak D call of TRBD1 (5 bases match). CDR3 sequence: CASSLGAGSDYTF. The nucleotides read TGTGCCAGCAGCTTAGGGGCAGGGTCCGACTACACCTTC.